One and the same sample provided the 20 T cell receptor beta chains below, sequenced in a study of control samples from healthy donors and cancer patients. TCRdb's table, derived via immunoSEQ multiplex PCR, lists solely in-frame clones and lacks some. The sample holds around 110,000 clones; 93% are singletons and the top ten take about 2.6%. The sequencing sample was made of blood. The source is a man under 40 in good health.

The chain has TRBV5-3 and TRBJ2-5; the D gene is possibly TRBD2 (6 bases). Being an ORF, TRBV5-3 has a function that is uncertain. This CDR3 spans 15 amino acids. V lost 1 base to trimming and J lost 0 bases, with 10 bases between them. DNA of the CDR3: TGTGCCAGAAGCTTGCGTCGGGGGAACCAAGAGACCCAGTACTTC. Residues: CARSLRRGNQETQYF.

The chain employs TRBV9 and TRBJ1-4; D is uncertain. CDR3 length: 15 residues. V lost 4 bases and J lost 0, with 10 bases in between. Per germline, CDR1 SGDLS and CDR2 YYNGEE. The DNA of the CDR3 is TGTGCCAGCAGCCGTGGAAGGACAACTAATGAAAAACTGTTTTTT. The encoded protein is CASSRGRTTNEKLFF. The full variable domain, completed using reference TRBV9 and TRBJ1-4, is DSGVTQTPKHLITATGQRVTLRCSPRSGDLSVYWYQQSLDQGLQFLIQYYNGEERAKGNILERFSAQQFPDLHSELNLSSLELGDSALYFCASSRGRTTNEKLFFGSGTQLSVL.

The chain employs TRBV2 and TRBJ2-6; possible D gene TRBD2, 5 bases. The length of the CDR3 is 14 residues. CDR1 and CDR2 from the germline V gene are SNHLY and FYNNEI. Trimming cost V 4 bases and J 2 bases, with 6 bases left between them. The CDR3 DNA sequence: TGTGCCAGCAGTGGAGGGACTGGGGCCAACGTCCTGACTTTC. Translating gives CASSGGTGANVLTF.

This clone was seen a single time. This chain links TRBV19 with TRBJ1-3, with TRBD1 matching over 7 bases. J gave up 0 bases and V 6 bases, and 14 bases lay outside the gene matches. CDR3 length: 18 residues. CDR1 is LNHDA and CDR2 is SQIVND in the germline V gene (reference sequence). As DNA, the CDR3 is TGTGCCAGTAGGAACCTCCCCGGGACAGCGGTCTCTGGAAACACCATATATTTT. This codes for CASRNLPGTAVSGNTIYF. Complete variable domain (other parts from reference TRBV19 and TRBJ1-3): DGGITQSPKYLFRKEGQNVTLSCEQNLNHDAMYWYRQDPGQGLRLIYYSQIVNDFQKGDIAEGYSVSREKKESFPLTVTSAQKNPTAFYLCASRNLPGTAVSGNTIYFGEGSWLTVV.

The chain uses TRBV6-5 and TRBJ1-3; D is uncertain. V was shortened by 0 bases and J by 2 bases, with 11 bases between the two germline ends. The germline CDR1 and CDR2 sequences are MNHEY and SVGAGI. The CDR3 is made up of 16 amino acids. The CDR3 is CASSYSMGMAGNTIYF. CDR3 in DNA: TGTGCCAGCAGTTACTCTATGGGGATGGCTGGAAACACCATATATTTT.

This clone appeared a few times. This sequence joins TRBV5-1 and TRBJ2-3; no reliable D call. Trimming removed 1 base at V and 6 bases at J, with 15 bases between. The CDR3 contains 15 residues. Germline CDR1 and CDR2: SGHRS and YFSETQ. CDR3 nucleotide sequence: TGCGCCAGCAGCTTGATCGGCTCGCTCGGGGATACGCAGTATTTT. It is translated as CASSLIGSLGDTQYF.

The CDR3 reads CASSLMGELFF. CDR3 nucleotides: TGTGCCAGCAGCTTAATGGGGGAGCTGTTTTTT. The chain employs TRBV11-1 and TRBJ2-2; unclear D gene. V shed 2 bases and J shed 8 bases, with 3 bases lying between them. Germline V gives CDR1 SGHAT, CDR2 FQDESV (reference sequence). CDR3 size: 11 residues.

The rearrangement joins TRBV28 to TRBJ1-2; possible D gene TRBD1, 6 bases. V was pared by 6 bases and J by 2 bases, with 25 bases between. Germline V gene lookup returns CDR1 MDHEN and CDR2 SYDVKM. This CDR3 is 18 amino acids long. CDR3 amino acids: CASSHGSSGGGLNYGYTF. The CDR3 bases are TGTGCCAGCAGCCATGGGTCGTCGGGAGGGGGACTCAACTATGGCTACACCTTC.

V and J are TRBV7-8 and TRBJ2-1; TRBD1 matches at 8 bases. This CDR3 is built from 14 residues. The ends lost 10 bases at V and 2 bases at J; junction bases unmatched: 7. Germline CDR1 SGHVS, CDR2 FQNEAQ. DNA of the CDR3: TGTGCCACCAGTCCGGACAGGGCCTACAATGAGCAGTTCTTC. Translation gives CATSPDRAYNEQFF.

This chain uses TRBV11-2 with TRBJ1-1, with TRBD1 matching 9 bases. J gave up 5 bases and V 5 bases, and 9 bases lay outside the gene matches. Per the germline V gene, CDR1 is SGHAT and CDR2 is FQNNGV. The CDR3 spans 15 residues. CDR3 nucleotides: TGTGCCAGCAGCGCCCTGATACAGGGGGCGACTGAAGCTTTCTTT. The encoded protein is CASSALIQGATEAFF.

V is TRBV5-1 and J is TRBJ1-1; TRBD1 might be the D (5 bases). V was shortened by 0 bases and J by 1 base, with 10 bases between the two germline ends. The CDR3 runs 15 residues. Germline CDR1 and CDR2: SGHRS and YFSETQ. The CDR3 DNA reads as TGCGCCAGCAGCTTGGAGGGGAGGTCGAACACTGAAGCTTTCTTT. Translation: CASSLEGRSNTEAFF.

The chain carries TRBV7-9 and TRBJ2-1; 7 nucleotides align to TRBD2. The CDR3 runs 19 residues. CDR1 is SEHNR and CDR2 is FQNEAQ in the germline V gene (reference sequence). With 3 bases clipped from V and 0 bases from J, the junction kept 14 bases outside the gene matches. The CDR3 DNA is TGTGCCAGCAGCTTTACATCTTCGACTAGCCGATTCTCCTACAATGAGCAGTTCTTC. Its translation: CASSFTSSTSRFSYNEQFF.

This chain uses TRBV10-3 with TRBJ1-2; the match to TRBD1 covers 8 bases. CDR3 size: 17 residues. The ends lost 6 bases at V and 0 bases at J; junction bases unmatched: 12. Germline lookup yields CDR1 ENHRY and CDR2 SYGVKD. The CDR3 DNA sequence: TGTGCCATCAGGGTAGACAGGGGCGCACTGACTAACTATGGCTACACCTTC. Amino acids: CAIRVDRGALTNYGYTF.

V is TRBV29-1 and J is TRBJ2-1; 8 bases fit TRBD2. This CDR3 is built from 15 residues. Trimming removed 7 bases from V and 5 bases from J; junction bases left unmatched: 13. Germline V CDR1 and CDR2: SQVTM, ANQGSEA. CDR3 amino acids: CSAWDLAGLNNEQFF. The CDR3, as DNA: TGCAGCGCCTGGGACTTAGCGGGGCTTAACAATGAGCAGTTCTTC.

CDR3 in amino acids: CASSAPGGAYEQYF. The CDR3 DNA reads TGTGCCAGCAGTGCCCCCGGGGGCGCATACGAGCAGTACTTC. This sequence joins TRBV25-1 and TRBJ2-7; D is tentatively TRBD1 or TRBD2 (6 bases each). There are 14 residues in the CDR3. CDR1 is MGHDK, CDR2 SYGVNS, per germline. The V end was cut by 4 bases, the J end by 4 bases, with 14 bases between.

The V and J genes are TRBV5-1 and TRBJ2-3; either TRBD1 or TRBD2 may fit D (5 bases each). Germline V gives CDR1 SGHRS, CDR2 YFSETQ. Trimming took off 1 base at V and 2 bases at J, with 11 bases between the two ends. This CDR3 contains 15 residues. The CDR3 spells CASSLQGPNTDTQYF. The DNA of the CDR3 is TGCGCCAGCAGCTTGCAGGGACCAAACACAGATACGCAGTATTTT.

This rearrangement joins TRBV28 to TRBJ2-2; D unclear. CDR1 and CDR2 from the germline V gene are MDHEN and SYDVKM. The CDR3 extends over 12 amino acids. Trimming took 2 bases from V and 4 from J, leaving 2 bases between them. CDR3 sequence (DNA): TGTGCCAGCAGTTTACCCACCGGGGAGCTGTTTTTT. It encodes CASSLPTGELFF.

The rearrangement links TRBV5-5 to TRBJ2-4; TRBD1 or TRBD2 may be the D gene (5 bases each). The CDR3 sequence is 15 residues long. Between the trimmed V and J ends, which lost 0 bases and 10 bases, there was a span of 17 bases. Germline values: CDR1 SGHKS, CDR2 YYEKEE (reference sequence). CDR3 DNA sequence: TGTGCCAGCAGCTTGGTCGGGACGGAGTTTAATATTCAGTACTTC. Translating gives CASSLVGTEFNIQYF. The full variable domain, with the rest looked up from reference TRBV5-5 and TRBJ2-4, is DAGVTQSPTHLIKTRGQQVTLRCSPISGHKSVSWYQQVLGQGPQFIFQYYEKEERGRGNFPDRFSARQFPNYSSELNVNALLLGDSALYLCASSLVGTEFNIQYFGAGTRLSVL.

J is TRBJ1-4 and V is TRBV9; D uncertain. Germline V CDR1 and CDR2: SGDLS, YYNGEE. This CDR3 has 14 residues. V lost 4 bases and J lost 0, with 7 bases in between. The CDR3 DNA reads TGTGCCAGCAGCCCGAGAACAACTAATGAAAAACTGTTTTTT. Protein product: CASSPRTTNEKLFF. Full variable domain (rest looked up from reference TRBV9 and TRBJ1-4): DSGVTQTPKHLITATGQRVTLRCSPRSGDLSVYWYQQSLDQGLQFLIQYYNGEERAKGNILERFSAQQFPDLHSELNLSSLELGDSALYFCASSPRTTNEKLFFGSGTQLSVL.

The CDR3 sequence: CASSQEPAGGIGNEQFF. The CDR3, as DNA: TGCGCCAGCAGCCAAGAACCAGCGGGGGGGATTGGCAATGAGCAGTTCTTC. The rearrangement joins TRBV4-1 to TRBJ2-1, with TRBD2 identical over 10 bases. The CDR3 loop spans 17 amino acids. V gave up 0 bases and J gave up 6 bases; unmatched junction bases: 8. CDR1 MGHRA and CDR2 YSYEKL come from the germline V gene.